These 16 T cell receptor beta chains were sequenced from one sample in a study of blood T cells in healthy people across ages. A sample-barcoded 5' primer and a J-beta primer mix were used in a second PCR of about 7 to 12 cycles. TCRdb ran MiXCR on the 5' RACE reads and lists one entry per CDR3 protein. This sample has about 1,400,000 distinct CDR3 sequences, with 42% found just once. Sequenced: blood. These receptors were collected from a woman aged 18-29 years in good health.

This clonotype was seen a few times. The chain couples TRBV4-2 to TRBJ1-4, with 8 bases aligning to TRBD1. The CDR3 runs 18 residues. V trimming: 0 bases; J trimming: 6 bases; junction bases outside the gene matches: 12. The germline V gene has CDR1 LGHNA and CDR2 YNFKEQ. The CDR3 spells CASSQDPETGALDEKLFF. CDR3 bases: TGTGCCAGCAGCCAAGATCCGGAGACAGGGGCCCTCGATGAAAAACTGTTTTTT.

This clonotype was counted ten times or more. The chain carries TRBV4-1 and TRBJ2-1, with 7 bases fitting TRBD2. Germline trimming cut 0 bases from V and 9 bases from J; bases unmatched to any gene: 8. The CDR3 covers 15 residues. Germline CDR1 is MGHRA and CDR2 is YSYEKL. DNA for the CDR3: TGCGCCAGCAGCCAAGATAAACGCAGGGAGGGTGAGCAGTTCTTC. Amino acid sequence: CASSQDKRREGEQFF.

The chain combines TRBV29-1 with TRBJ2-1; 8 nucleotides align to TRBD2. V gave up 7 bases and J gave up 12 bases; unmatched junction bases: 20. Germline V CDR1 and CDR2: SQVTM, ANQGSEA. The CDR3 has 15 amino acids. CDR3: CSGLRPQIAGTTQFF. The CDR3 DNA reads TGCAGCGGGCTCAGACCTCAAATAGCGGGAACGACGCAGTTCTTC.

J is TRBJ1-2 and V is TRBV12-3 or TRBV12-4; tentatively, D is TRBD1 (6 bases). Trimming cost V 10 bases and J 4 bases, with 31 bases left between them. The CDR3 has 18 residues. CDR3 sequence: CAIGGATGKSLRGYGYTF. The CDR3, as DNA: TGTGCCATTGGGGGGGCGACAGGAAAGTCTCTCAGGGGCTATGGCTACACCTTC.

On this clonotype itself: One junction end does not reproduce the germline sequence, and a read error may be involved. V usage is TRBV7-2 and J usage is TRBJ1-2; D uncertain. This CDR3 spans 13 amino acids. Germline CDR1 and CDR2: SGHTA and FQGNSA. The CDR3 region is CVSSPWTANGYTF. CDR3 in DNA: TGTGTCAGCAGCCCGTGGACGGCAAATGGCTACACCTTC.

The CDR3, as DNA: TGTGCCAGCAGCGCCCTAGTCCACGAGCAGTACTTC. Its translation: CASSALVHEQYF. The chain recombines TRBV7-9 with TRBJ2-7; D is unclear. The ends were cut back, 5 bases at V and 5 bases at J, with 10 bases in the middle. Germline V gene lookup returns CDR1 SEHNR and CDR2 FQNEAQ (reference sequence). This CDR3 has 12 amino acids.

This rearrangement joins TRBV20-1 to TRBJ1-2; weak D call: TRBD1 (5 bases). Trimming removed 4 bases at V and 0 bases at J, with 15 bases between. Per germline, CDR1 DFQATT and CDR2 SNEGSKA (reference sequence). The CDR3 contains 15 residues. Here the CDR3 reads CSAKRGGLANYGYTF. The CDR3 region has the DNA TGCAGTGCTAAACGGGGGGGACTAGCTAACTATGGCTACACCTTC.

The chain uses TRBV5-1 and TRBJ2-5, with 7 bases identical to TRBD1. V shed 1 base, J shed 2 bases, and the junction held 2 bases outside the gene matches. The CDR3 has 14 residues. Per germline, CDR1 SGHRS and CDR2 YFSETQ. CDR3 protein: CASSLKGQQETQYF. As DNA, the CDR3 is TGCGCCAGCAGCTTGAAGGGACAGCAAGAGACCCAGTACTTC.

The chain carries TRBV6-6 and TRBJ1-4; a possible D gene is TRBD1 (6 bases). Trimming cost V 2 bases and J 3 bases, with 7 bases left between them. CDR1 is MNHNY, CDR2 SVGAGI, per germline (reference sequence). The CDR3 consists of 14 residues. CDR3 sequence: CASSYGQPNEKLFF. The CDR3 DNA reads TGTGCCAGCAGTTACGGACAGCCTAATGAAAAACTGTTTTTT.

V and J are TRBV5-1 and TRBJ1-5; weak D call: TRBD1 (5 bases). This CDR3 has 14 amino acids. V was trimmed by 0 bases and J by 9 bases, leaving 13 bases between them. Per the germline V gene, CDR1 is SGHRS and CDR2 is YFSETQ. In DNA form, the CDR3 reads TGCGCCAGCAGCTTGGAATCAGGGAAAGGGCCCCAGCATTTT. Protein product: CASSLESGKGPQHF.

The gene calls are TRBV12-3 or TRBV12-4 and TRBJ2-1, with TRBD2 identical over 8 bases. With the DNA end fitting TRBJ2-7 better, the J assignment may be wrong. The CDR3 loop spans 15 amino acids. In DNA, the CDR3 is TGTGCCAGCAGCCCCGGGGGGGCCGGTTTTAATGAGCAGTACTTC. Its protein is CASSPGGAGFNEQYF.

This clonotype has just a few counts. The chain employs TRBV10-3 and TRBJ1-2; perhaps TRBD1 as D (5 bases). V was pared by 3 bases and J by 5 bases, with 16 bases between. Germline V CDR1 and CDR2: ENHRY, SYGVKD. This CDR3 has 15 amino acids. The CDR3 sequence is CAISDVRDPIYGYTF. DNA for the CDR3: TGTGCCATCAGTGACGTCAGGGACCCTATTTATGGCTACACCTTC.

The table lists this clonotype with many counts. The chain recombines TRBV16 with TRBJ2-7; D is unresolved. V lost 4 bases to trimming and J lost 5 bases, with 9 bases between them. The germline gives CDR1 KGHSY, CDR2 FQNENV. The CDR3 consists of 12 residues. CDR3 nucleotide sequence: TGTGCCAGCAGCCGCCTCCGAGACGAGCAGTACTTC. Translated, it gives CASSRLRDEQYF.

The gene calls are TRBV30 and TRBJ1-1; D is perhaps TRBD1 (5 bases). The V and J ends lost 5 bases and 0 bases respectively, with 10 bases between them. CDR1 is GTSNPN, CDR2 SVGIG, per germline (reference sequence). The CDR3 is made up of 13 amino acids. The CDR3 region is CAWDRAMNTEAFF. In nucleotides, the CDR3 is TGTGCCTGGGACAGAGCAATGAACACTGAAGCTTTCTTT.

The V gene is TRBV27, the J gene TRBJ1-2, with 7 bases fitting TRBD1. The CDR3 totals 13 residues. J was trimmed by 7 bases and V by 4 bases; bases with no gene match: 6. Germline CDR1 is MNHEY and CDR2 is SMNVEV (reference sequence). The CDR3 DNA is TGTGCCAGCAGTTCCGGACAGGTTTCTGGCTACACCTTC. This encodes CASSSGQVSGYTF.

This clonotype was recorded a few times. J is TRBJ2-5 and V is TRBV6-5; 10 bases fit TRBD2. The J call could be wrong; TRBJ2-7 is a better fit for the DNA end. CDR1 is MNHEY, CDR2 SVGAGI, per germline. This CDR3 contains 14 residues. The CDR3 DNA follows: TGTGCCAGCAGTCCTAGCGGGAGTGGATACGAGCAGTACTTC. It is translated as CASSPSGSGYEQYF.